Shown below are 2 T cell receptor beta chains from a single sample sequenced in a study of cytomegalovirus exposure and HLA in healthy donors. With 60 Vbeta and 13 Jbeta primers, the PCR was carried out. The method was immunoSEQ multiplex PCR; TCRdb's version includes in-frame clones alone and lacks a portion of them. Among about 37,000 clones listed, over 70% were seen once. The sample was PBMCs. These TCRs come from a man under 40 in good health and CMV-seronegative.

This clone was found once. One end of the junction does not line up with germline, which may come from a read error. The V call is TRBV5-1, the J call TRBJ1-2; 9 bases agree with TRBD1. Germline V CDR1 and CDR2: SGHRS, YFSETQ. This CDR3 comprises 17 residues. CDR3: CASSLAAPIGTGSGYPF. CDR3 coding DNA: TGCGCCAGCAGCTTGGCCGCCCCAATCGGGACAGGGTCTGGCTACCCCTTC.

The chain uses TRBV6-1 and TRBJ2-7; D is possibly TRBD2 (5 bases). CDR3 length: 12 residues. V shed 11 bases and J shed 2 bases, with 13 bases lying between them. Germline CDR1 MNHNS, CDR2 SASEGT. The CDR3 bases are TGTGCCGTGGACGGGGTAACCTACGAGCAGTACTTC. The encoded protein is CAVDGVTYEQYF.